Included here is one TCR beta chain sequence, with context. One entry per CDR3 protein, called by TCRdb with MiXCR from the RT-PCR reads. The table has about 620,000 distinct CDR3 sequences, around 11% seen once; the top ten hold approximately 11%. These data belong to a study of response to subunit inactivated influenza vaccine. The germline V gene encodes CDR1 SGHRS and CDR2 YFSETQ. V shed 0 bases and J shed 2 bases, with 13 bases lying between them. The CDR3 is made up of 16 amino acids. This sample also appeared in a second study, on T cells expressing NK-cell markers. That study reports: Scientists made TCR beta cDNA using 5'RACE template switching with UMIs.

The starting material was PBMCs from blood, obtained on the day of vaccination. The rearrangement uses TRBV5-1 and TRBJ2-3; the D gene is possibly TRBD2 (6 bases). This TCR was recovered from a man in his fifties or sixties who received an inactivated influenza vaccine. CDR3: CASSLEGRPTTDTQYF. The CDR3 DNA is TGCGCCAGCAGCTTGGAAGGGAGGCCGACCACAGATACGCAGTATTTT. Full variable domain (missing parts from reference TRBV5-1 and TRBJ2-3): KAGVTQTPRYLIKTRGQQVTLSCSPISGHRSVSWYQQTPGQGLQFLFEYFSETQRNKGNFPGRFSGRQFSNSRSEMNVSTLELGDSALYLCASSLEGRPTTDTQYFGPGTRLTVL.